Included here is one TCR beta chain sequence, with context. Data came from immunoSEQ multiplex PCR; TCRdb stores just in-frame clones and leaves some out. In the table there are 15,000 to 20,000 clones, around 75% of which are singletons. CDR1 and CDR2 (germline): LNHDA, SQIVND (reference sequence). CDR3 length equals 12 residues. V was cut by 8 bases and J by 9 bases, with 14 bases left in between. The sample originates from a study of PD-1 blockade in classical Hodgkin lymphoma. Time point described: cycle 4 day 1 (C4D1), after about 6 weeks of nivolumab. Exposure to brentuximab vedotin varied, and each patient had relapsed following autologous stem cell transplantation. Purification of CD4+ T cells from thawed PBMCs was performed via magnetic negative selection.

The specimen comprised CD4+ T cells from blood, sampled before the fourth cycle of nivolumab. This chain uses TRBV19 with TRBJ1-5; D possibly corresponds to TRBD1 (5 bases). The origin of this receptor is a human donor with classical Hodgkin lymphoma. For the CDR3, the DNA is TGTGCCAGTGGACATCGGGTAGTGCCCCAGCATTTT. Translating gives CASGHRVVPQHF.